The rows below give T cell receptor beta chains drawn from one sample of a study of control samples from healthy donors and cancer patients. Here immunoSEQ multiplex PCR was the method, and the copy in TCRdb shows in-frame clones only, minus some. This sample yields around 80,000 clones, of which 88% are seen a single time; 5.7% belongs to the top ten. Sequencing input: blood. The receptors were sampled from a woman aged 45-65 years in good health. CDR3s include the opening cysteine and the closing phenylalanine or tryptophan. A D gene is named only where the DNA matches it firmly. Rows may omit the clone size; those that give it use once, few, many or a size class.

V	size	J	D	CDR3	DNA
TRBV30	.	TRBJ1-1	.	CAWSPYPNNLPEAFF	TGTGCCTGGAGTCCCTACCCCAACAACTTACCTGAAGCTTTCTTT
TRBV5-5	.	TRBJ2-7	.	CASSYVPGGSYEQYF	TGTGCCAGCAGCTACGTCCCTGGGGGCTCCTACGAGCAGTACTTC
TRBV4-1	.	TRBJ2-1	.	CASSQDLYRDSGDEQFF	TGCGCCAGCAGCCAAGATCTTTACAGGGATAGTGGCGATGAGCAGTTCTTC
TRBV5-6	.	TRBJ2-1	.	CASSFRVDEQFF	TGTGCCAGCAGCTTCAGGGTCGATGAGCAGTTCTTC
TRBV7-9	many	TRBJ1-1	.	CASSLDMNTEAFF	TGTGCCAGCAGCTTAGACATGAACACTGAAGCTTTCTTT
TRBV19	.	TRBJ1-1	.	CASILGREWNTEAFF	TGTGCCAGTATTTTAGGGAGGGAATGGAACACTGAAGCTTTCTTT
TRBV11-2	.	TRBJ2-3	.	CASSFGVPDTQYF	TGTGCCAGCAGCTTTGGCGTACCAGATACGCAGTATTTT
TRBV20-1	.	TRBJ2-7	.	CSASDSLAGMGSGEQYF	TGCAGTGCTAGTGACTCTCTCGCGGGGATGGGTTCAGGGGAGCAGTACTTC
TRBV20-1	few	TRBJ2-1	.	CSARDKEQFF	TGCAGTGCTAGAGATAAAGAGCAGTTCTTC
TRBV29-1	.	TRBJ2-1	TRBD2	CSVDISGGRHEQFF	TGCAGCGTTGATATTAGCGGGGGTCGTCATGAGCAGTTCTTC
TRBV27	.	TRBJ1-3	.	CASSPGQSSGNTIYF	TGTGCCAGCAGTCCTGGACAGTCCTCTGGAAACACCATATATTTT
TRBV5-1	.	TRBJ2-2	TRBD2	CASSLETSGGAGELFF	TGCGCCAGCAGCTTGGAGACTAGCGGGGGAGCCGGGGAGCTGTTTTTT
TRBV7-8	few	TRBJ2-7	.	CASSLSESYEQYF	TGTGCCAGCAGCTTATCGGAGTCCTACGAGCAGTACTTC
TRBV30	.	TRBJ2-1	.	CAWSVEVEQFF	TGTGCCTGGAGTGTAGAAGTTGAGCAGTTCTTC
TRBV5-5	.	TRBJ1-4	.	CASSSIPGPINEKLFF	TGTGCCAGCAGCTCAATACCGGGACCGATTAATGAAAAACTGTTTTTT
TRBV9	.	TRBJ1-6	.	CASSEATVFNSPLHF	TGTGCCAGCAGCGAAGCGACAGTCTTCAATTCACCCCTCCACTTT
TRBV5-6	.	TRBJ1-2	.	CASSLGTEYGYTF	TGTGCCAGCAGCTTGGGGACGGAGTATGGCTACACCTTC
TRBV25-1	.	TRBJ2-3	.	CASGSGGTDTQYF	TGTGCCAGCGGGAGTGGGGGCACAGATACGCAGTATTTT
TRBV10-3	.	TRBJ2-1	.	CAISDSPGEGDEQFF	TGTGCCATCAGTGACTCCCCCGGGGAGGGGGATGAGCAGTTCTTC
TRBV5-1	.	TRBJ1-2	.	CASRHDTGPANYGYTF	TGCGCCAGCAGGCACGATACAGGGCCCGCTAACTATGGCTACACCTTC
TRBV7-8	.	TRBJ1-6	TRBD1	CASSWGSNRGNSPLHF	TGTGCCAGCAGCTGGGGCTCAAACAGGGGGAACTCACCCCTCCACTTT
TRBV7-7	.	TRBJ2-7	.	CASSPNPSSYEQYF	TGTGCCAGCAGCCCGAATCCGAGCTCCTACGAGCAGTACTTC
TRBV5-1	once	TRBJ2-3	.	CASSFGDTQYF	TGCGCCAGCAGCTTCGGAGATACGCAGTATTTT
TRBV6-5	.	TRBJ2-7	.	CASRTGRGYEQYF	TGTGCCAGCAGGACCGGACGGGGCTACGAGCAGTACTTC
TRBV20-1	.	TRBJ1-2	.	CSALTESHTF	TGCAGTGCCCTGACGGAAAGTCACACCTTC
TRBV27	.	TRBJ1-2	.	CASSLGEHKSGYTF	TGTGCCAGCAGTTTAGGGGAGCATAAATCCGGCTACACCTTC
TRBV15	.	TRBJ1-6	TRBD1	CATSRVRDSHSPLHF	TGTGCCACCAGCAGAGTACGGGACAGCCATTCACCCCTCCACTTT
TRBV12-3/TRBV12-4	.	TRBJ2-7	.	CASSLNYEQYF	TGTGCCAGCAGCCTAAACTACGAGCAGTACTTC
TRBV19	.	TRBJ2-2	TRBD1	CASRMTGGTGELFF	TGTGCCAGTAGAATGACAGGGGGAACCGGGGAGCTGTTTTTT
TRBV6-5	.	TRBJ1-1	.	CASSYGLNEAFF	TGTGCCAGCAGTTACGGCCTAAATGAAGCTTTCTTT
TRBV4-1	.	TRBJ1-3	.	CPSSRGGIISSGNTIYF	TGCCCCAGCAGCCGGGGGGGGATAATTTCCTCTGGAAACACCATATATTTT
TRBV19	few	TRBJ1-5	TRBD1	CASDRGNQPQHF	TGTGCCAGCGACAGGGGCAATCAGCCCCAGCATTTT
TRBV11-2	once	TRBJ1-5	TRBD1	CASSYSGTGDQPQHF	TGTGCCAGCAGCTATTCCGGGACAGGAGATCAGCCCCAGCATTTT
TRBV4-2	once	TRBJ2-7	.	CASSQVITGGPYEQYF	TGTGCCAGCAGCCAAGTAATAACCGGGGGACCTTACGAGCAGTACTTC
TRBV2	many	TRBJ2-3	.	CASKRVHGTDTQYF	TGTGCCAGCAAAAGGGTTCATGGCACAGATACGCAGTATTTT
TRBV12-3/TRBV12-4	once	TRBJ1-1	.	CASSLNTQAFF	TGTGCCAGCAGTTTGAACACCCAAGCTTTCTTT
TRBV7-9	once	TRBJ1-4	.	CASLSGGDEKLFF	TGTGCCAGTCTGTCTGGGGGAGATGAAAAACTGTTTTTT
TRBV6-5	.	TRBJ2-1	TRBD2	CASSPRTSGGNEQFF	TGTGCCAGCAGTCCAAGGACTAGCGGGGGCAATGAGCAGTTCTTC
TRBV7-9	.	TRBJ2-1	TRBD1	CASRRDRVGYNEQFF	TGTGCCAGCAGAAGGGACAGGGTTGGCTACAATGAGCAGTTCTTC
TRBV5-6	.	TRBJ2-6	.	CASSDGGSGANVLTF	TGTGCCAGCAGCGACGGGGGCTCTGGGGCCAACGTCCTGACTTTC
TRBV2	.	TRBJ1-2	TRBD1	CASTVGQVNYGYTF	TGTGCCAGCACCGTGGGACAGGTTAACTATGGCTACACCTTC
TRBV2	.	TRBJ1-1	.	CASSEMGNTEAFF	TGTGCCAGCAGTGAAATGGGGAACACTGAAGCTTTCTTT
TRBV13	.	TRBJ1-1	.	CASSLGVMNTEAFF	TGTGCCAGCAGCTTAGGCGTCATGAACACTGAAGCTTTCTTT
TRBV19	.	TRBJ2-3	.	CASSHTGDPTDTQYF	TGTGCCAGTAGTCATACGGGGGACCCCACAGATACGCAGTATTTT
TRBV10-3	.	TRBJ2-1	TRBD2	CAIGTMNEQFF	TGTGCCATCGGGACTATGAATGAGCAGTTCTTC
TRBV5-6	.	TRBJ1-5	.	CASSHRADSNNQPQHF	TGTGCCAGCAGCCACCGGGCGGATTCGAACAATCAGCCCCAGCATTTT
TRBV5-1	once	TRBJ1-6	.	CASSLGSYRSYNSPLHF	TGCGCCAGCAGCTTGGGGTCTTATCGCTCCTATAATTCACCCCTCCACTTT
TRBV5-6	.	TRBJ2-3	.	CASSERPIDTAQYF	TGTGCCAGCAGCGAGAGACCGATAGATACGGCGCAGTATTTT
TRBV4-1	.	TRBJ1-3	.	CASSQSTGSRSSGNTIYF	TGCGCCAGCAGCCAAAGTACAGGGAGCCGCAGCTCTGGAAACACCATATATTTT
TRBV10-3	.	TRBJ1-1	TRBD1	CAVTQGADRNTEAFF	TGTGCCGTCACACAGGGGGCTGATCGGAACACTGAAGCTTTCTTT
TRBV5-4	.	TRBJ2-3	.	CASSPGGYTDTQYF	TGTGCCAGCAGCCCAGGAGGCTACACAGATACGCAGTATTTT
TRBV7-9	.	TRBJ1-1	.	CASSLTGVNTEAFF	TGTGCCAGCAGCTTGACGGGGGTGAACACTGAAGCTTTCTTT
TRBV5-3	medium-sized	TRBJ2-3	.	CARSPDRGLPFTYTDTQYF	TGTGCCAGAAGCCCGGACAGAGGACTACCCTTCACTTACACAGATACGCAGTATTTT
TRBV5-6	once	TRBJ1-2	.	CASSFSHGYTF	TGTGCCAGCAGCTTTTCACATGGCTACACCTTC
TRBV3-1/TRBV3-2	.	TRBJ1-3	TRBD1	CATSPTGVSNTIYF	TGTGCCACCTCACCAACAGGGGTGTCCAACACCATATATTTT
TRBV10-3	.	TRBJ2-7	.	CAHGGGYEQYF	TGTGCCCACGGGGGTGGGTACGAGCAGTACTTC
TRBV24-1	.	TRBJ1-4	.	CATSEHTGGVEKLFF	TGTGCCACCAGTGAGCATACAGGAGGGGTTGAAAAACTGTTTTTT
TRBV4-1	.	TRBJ2-3	TRBD2	CASSQAAGGTDTQYF	TGCGCCAGCAGCCAGGCGGCGGGGGGAACAGATACGCAGTATTTT
TRBV19	.	TRBJ2-3	.	CASSYRGTDTQYF	TGTGCCAGTAGTTATAGGGGCACAGATACGCAGTATTTT
TRBV27	.	TRBJ1-4	.	CASIMAGNAEKLFF	TGTGCCAGCATAATGGCAGGGAATGCGGAAAAACTGTTTTTT